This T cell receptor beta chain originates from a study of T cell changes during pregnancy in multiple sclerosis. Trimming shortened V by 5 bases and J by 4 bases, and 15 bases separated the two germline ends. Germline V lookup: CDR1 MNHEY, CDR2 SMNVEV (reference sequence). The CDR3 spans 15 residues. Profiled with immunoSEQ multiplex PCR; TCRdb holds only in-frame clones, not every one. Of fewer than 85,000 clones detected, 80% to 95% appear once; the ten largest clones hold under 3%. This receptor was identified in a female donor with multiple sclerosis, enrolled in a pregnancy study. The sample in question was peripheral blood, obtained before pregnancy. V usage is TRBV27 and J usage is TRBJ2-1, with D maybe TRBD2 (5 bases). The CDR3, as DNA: TGTGCCAGCAGTGAACTAGGAGTACAATACAATGAGCAGTTCTTC. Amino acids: CASSELGVQYNEQFF.